The subject of this entry is one T cell receptor beta chain. The source of the sample is a study of shared clonotypes between healthy human individuals. Clones were sequenced by immunoSEQ multiplex PCR, and TCRdb holds only the in-frame ones, with some missing. The sample includes over a million clones, around three quarters of them seen just once. The sequencing sample was made of memory CD4+ T cells from PBMCs. Subset denoted: CD45RA-negative fraction. The TCR originated in a man aged 18 to 29 in good health. Some clones in this sample may be carry-over from other donors' samples.

The CDR3 DNA is TGTGCCAGCAGTGGCCGGGACAGGGGTCCCCCCTACGAGCAGTACTTC. Amino acid sequence: CASSGRDRGPPYEQYF. This sequence joins TRBV27 and TRBJ2-7; 10 bases fit TRBD1. CDR1 and CDR2 (germline): MNHEY, SMNVEV (reference sequence). V gave up 5 bases and J gave up 2 bases; unmatched junction bases: 9. The CDR3 has 16 residues.